Listed below are T cell receptor beta chains from one sample, sequenced in a study of shared clonotypes between healthy human individuals. Data came from immunoSEQ multiplex PCR; TCRdb stores just in-frame clones and leaves some out. Of 1.4 million to 1.5 million clones detected, 95% to 97% appear once; the ten largest clones hold about 1%. Material: naive CD4+ T cells sorted from blood. Receptors were obtained from a man aged 30 to 45 in good health. The CDR3 runs from the conserved cysteine through the conserved F or W. D genes are given only for firm matches. The size field is filled for only some rows; it gives once, few, many or a size class.

>TRBV2|TRBJ1-3|NA|once
CASSFDRSSGNTIYF
TGTGCCAGCAGTTTCGACAGGAGCTCTGGAAACACCATATATTTT
>TRBV19|TRBJ2-7|NA|NA
CASSSQTRSYEQYF
TGTGCCAGTAGTAGTCAGACCCGTTCCTACGAGCAGTACTTC
>TRBV9|TRBJ2-3|TRBD1|NA
CASSVAQGQNTDTQYF
TGTGCCAGCAGCGTAGCCCAGGGACAGAACACAGATACGCAGTATTTT
>TRBV27|TRBJ2-1|NA|NA
CASKGGNEQFF
TGTGCCAGTAAAGGGGGGAATGAGCAGTTCTTC
>TRBV7-9|TRBJ1-1|NA|NA
CASSLGRIEAFF
TGTGCCAGCAGCTTAGGCCGCATTGAAGCTTTCTTT
>TRBV19|TRBJ2-7|TRBD1|NA
CASSPTGAGYEQYF
TGTGCCAGTAGTCCCACAGGGGCCGGATACGAGCAGTACTTC
>TRBV10-2|TRBJ2-5|TRBD2|NA
CASSEPLAGGRQETQYF
TGCGCCAGCAGTGAGCCCCTAGCGGGAGGACGCCAAGAGACCCAGTACTTC
>TRBV4-3|TRBJ1-2|NA|NA
CASSQDWTDGYTF
TGCGCCAGCAGCCAAGATTGGACAGATGGCTACACCTTC
>TRBV5-8|TRBJ2-1|TRBD2|NA
CASSQGLAGRNEQFF
TGTGCCAGCAGCCAGGGACTAGCGGGGCGGAATGAGCAGTTCTTC
>TRBV19|TRBJ2-2|NA|NA
CATTWTANTGELFF
TGTGCCACTACTTGGACAGCGAACACCGGGGAGCTGTTTTTT
>TRBV10-3|TRBJ1-5|NA|NA
CAISELGSNQPQHF
TGTGCCATCAGTGAGTTAGGTAGCAATCAGCCCCAGCATTTT
>TRBV28|TRBJ2-2|TRBD1|NA
CATERDRGPGTGELFF
TGTGCCACCGAACGGGACAGGGGGCCTGGGACCGGGGAGCTGTTTTTT
>TRBV11-3|TRBJ2-3|TRBD1|NA
CASSSRGTGYSDTQYF
TGTGCCAGCAGCTCACGCGGGACAGGGTATTCAGATACGCAGTATTTT
>TRBV28|TRBJ2-7|NA|NA
CASSLLGEQYF
TGTGCCAGCAGCCTTCTTGGGGAGCAGTACTTC
>TRBV27|TRBJ1-3|NA|NA
CASSLSRTVSGNTIYF
TGTGCCAGCAGTTTATCCCGGACGGTCTCTGGAAACACCATATATTTT
>TRBV18|TRBJ2-1|NA|NA
CASSPPNQNEQFF
TGTGCCAGCTCACCACCGAACCAGAATGAGCAGTTCTTC
>TRBV28|TRBJ2-3|NA|NA
CASMGRRTDTQYF
TGTGCCAGCATGGGGAGGCGCACAGATACGCAGTATTTT
>TRBV5-1|TRBJ2-2|NA|NA
CASSLEGTAGELFF
TGCGCCAGCAGCTTAGAGGGAACGGCCGGGGAGCTGTTTTTT
>TRBV10-1|TRBJ2-5|NA|NA
CASSADSPKGTQYF
TGCGCCAGCAGTGCGGACTCCCCAAAAGGGACCCAGTACTTC
>TRBV9|TRBJ2-7|TRBD2|NA
CASSVSGRAVEQYF
TGTGCCAGCAGCGTGAGCGGGAGGGCCGTCGAGCAGTACTTC
>TRBV29-1|TRBJ1-2|NA|once
CSVVAENGYTF
TGCAGCGTGGTAGCGGAAAATGGCTACACCTTC
>TRBV27|TRBJ2-3|TRBD2|NA
CASSWAGLAGRTDTQYF
TGTGCCAGCAGTTGGGCGGGACTAGCGGGGCGCACAGATACGCAGTATTTT
>TRBV5-4|TRBJ2-5|NA|NA
CASSLVRGSSETQYF
TGTGCCAGCAGCTTGGTCCGGGGTAGCAGCGAGACCCAGTACTTC
>TRBV7-2|TRBJ2-1|TRBD2|NA
CASSLAFGGEGRHEQFF
TGTGCCAGCAGCTTAGCTTTTGGGGGGGAGGGCCGCCATGAGCAGTTCTTC
>TRBV2|TRBJ2-7|NA|NA
CASTERTVDEQYF
TGTGCCAGCACCGAACGGACAGTGGACGAGCAGTACTTC
>TRBV27|TRBJ2-1|TRBD2|NA
CASSLLSSGRTNEQFF
TGTGCCAGCAGTTTATTATCTAGCGGGAGGACCAATGAGCAGTTCTTC
>TRBV11-3|TRBJ2-1|TRBD2|NA
CASSSLAGAPYNEQFF
TGTGCCAGCAGCTCGTTAGCGGGTGCCCCCTACAATGAGCAGTTCTTC
>TRBV19|TRBJ2-1|TRBD1|NA
CASSIAGTGGNEQFF
TGTGCCAGTAGTATAGCCGGGACAGGGGGTAATGAGCAGTTCTTC
>TRBV6-5|TRBJ2-1|NA|NA
CASSYSVGPYNEQFF
TGTGCCAGCAGTTACTCAGTAGGGCCCTACAATGAGCAGTTCTTC
>TRBV2|TRBJ2-3|NA|NA
CASTREPPTDTQYF
TGTGCCAGCACCCGGGAGCCGCCCACAGATACGCAGTATTTT
>TRBV15|TRBJ2-2|NA|NA
CATSRDRNTGELFF
TGTGCCACCAGCAGAGATCGAAACACCGGGGAGCTGTTTTTT
>TRBV29-1|TRBJ2-4|TRBD2|NA
CSVVAGGDKNIQYF
TGCAGCGTTGTTGCGGGAGGGGACAAAAACATTCAGTACTTC
>TRBV7-9|TRBJ2-1|TRBD1|NA
CASSAPAGTGRLSDEQFF
TGTGCCAGCAGCGCCCCAGCCGGGACAGGGCGTTTAAGCGATGAGCAGTTCTTC
>TRBV5-1|TRBJ2-2|NA|NA
CASSSLASNTGELFF
TGCGCCAGCAGCTCGCTAGCGTCGAACACCGGGGAGCTGTTTTTT
>TRBV10-3|TRBJ2-6|TRBD1|NA
CAIPDRDSFGANVLTF
TGTGCCATCCCGGACAGGGATTCATTCGGGGCCAACGTCCTGACTTTC
>TRBV7-2|TRBJ1-5|NA|NA
CASSSAGPGQPQHF
TGTGCCAGCAGCTCCGCAGGGCCGGGTCAGCCCCAGCATTTT
>TRBV19|TRBJ2-3|NA|NA
CASSIGTNPSGTSTDTQYF
TGTGCCAGTAGTATCGGGACAAACCCCAGCGGGACGAGCACAGATACGCAGTATTTT
>TRBV9|TRBJ2-5|NA|NA
CASSRRGETQYF
TGTGCCAGCAGCCGAAGAGGAGAGACCCAGTACTTC
>TRBV5-1|TRBJ2-6|NA|once
CASSLEVTGSGANVLTF
TGCGCCAGCAGCTTGGAAGTCACGGGCTCTGGGGCCAACGTCCTGACTTTC
>TRBV7-2|TRBJ2-2|NA|NA
CASSSIRGFANTGELFF
TGTGCCAGCAGCTCAATCAGGGGTTTCGCGAACACCGGGGAGCTGTTTTTT
>TRBV7-3|TRBJ1-1|NA|NA
CASSLSGHSNTEAFF
TGTGCCAGCAGCTTATCGGGACATTCGAACACTGAAGCTTTCTTT
>TRBV5-1|TRBJ2-5|NA|NA
CASRFTVQGLETQYF
TGCGCCAGCAGGTTCACAGTTCAGGGGTTGGAGACCCAGTACTTC
>TRBV13|TRBJ2-5|TRBD2|NA
CASSSAPGTSSQETQYF
TGTGCCAGCAGCTCCGCCCCAGGGACTAGCTCGCAAGAGACCCAGTACTTC
>TRBV14|TRBJ2-7|NA|few
CASSQEQHYEQYF
TGTGCCAGCAGCCAAGAACAGCACTACGAGCAGTACTTC
>TRBV18|TRBJ2-7|NA|NA
CASSPKAGVGEQYF
TGTGCCAGCTCACCTAAAGCAGGGGTGGGTGAGCAGTACTTC
>TRBV5-1|TRBJ1-1|TRBD1|once
CASSLGDSLNTEAFF
TGCGCCAGCAGCTTGGGGGACAGTTTGAACACTGAAGCTTTCTTT
>TRBV7-2|TRBJ1-3|NA|NA
CASSLWGQSSNADF
TGTGCCAGCAGCCTTTGGGGGCAGTCATCCAACGCCGATTTT
>TRBV7-3|TRBJ2-7|TRBD2|NA
CASSLAGGSYEQYF
TGTGCCAGCAGCTTAGCGGGAGGGTCCTACGAGCAGTACTTC
>TRBV6-1|TRBJ2-1|NA|NA
CASSGGAGTDWVNEQFF
TGTGCCAGCAGTGGGGGGGCCGGGACTGATTGGGTCAATGAGCAGTTCTTC
>TRBV7-8|TRBJ1-5|NA|NA
CASSLARNQPQHF
TGTGCCAGCAGCTTAGCGAGAAATCAGCCCCAGCATTTT
>TRBV7-3|TRBJ2-5|TRBD1|NA
CASSPGQGGETQYF
TGTGCCAGCAGCCCCGGACAGGGTGGCGAGACCCAGTACTTC
>TRBV7-9|TRBJ2-3|NA|NA
CASSLAQTAQGTDTQYF
TGTGCCAGCAGCTTAGCGCAGACAGCCCAAGGCACAGATACGCAGTATTTT
>TRBV5-1|TRBJ1-1|NA|NA
CASSLGMPTEAFF
TGCGCCAGCAGCTTGGGCATGCCCACTGAAGCTTTCTTT
>TRBV30|TRBJ2-5|NA|NA
CAWAPSMKETQYF
TGTGCCTGGGCACCCTCCATGAAAGAGACCCAGTACTTC
>TRBV18|TRBJ2-7|TRBD1|NA
CASSPPGQGSYEQYF
TGTGCCAGCTCACCACCCGGACAGGGCTCCTACGAGCAGTACTTC
>TRBV10-1|TRBJ2-5|TRBD2|NA
CASSLGGTSGRGETQYF
TGCGCCAGCAGTCTTGGGGGGACTAGCGGGAGAGGAGAGACCCAGTACTTC
>TRBV18|TRBJ1-1|TRBD1|NA
CASSLGQGAEAFF
TGTGCCAGCTCACTGGGACAGGGCGCTGAAGCTTTCTTT
>TRBV5-4|TRBJ1-5|NA|few
CASSRDGSPQHF
TGTGCCAGCAGCCGTGATGGCTCGCCCCAGCATTTT
>TRBV7-9|TRBJ1-4|TRBD1|NA
CASSSGQGLEKLFF
TGTGCCAGCAGCTCGGGACAGGGACTTGAAAAACTGTTTTTT
>TRBV7-2|TRBJ2-1|NA|NA
CASSFSYNEQFF
TGTGCCAGCAGCTTTAGTTACAATGAGCAGTTCTTC